These 2 T cell receptor beta chains came from one sample sequenced in a study of response to subunit inactivated influenza vaccine. TCRdb reprocessed the RT-PCR reads via MiXCR and lists one record per CDR3 protein. This table holds around 790,000 distinct CDR3 sequences, around 21% found once. Sequences were derived from PBMCs from blood, sampled more than 4 days after vaccination. Receptors were obtained from a man aged 50-60 years who received an inactivated influenza vaccine.

This chain links TRBV7-6 with TRBJ1-5; D possibly corresponds to TRBD1 (5 bases). The ends were cut back, 2 bases at V and 5 bases at J, with 7 bases in the middle. CDR1 SGHVS and CDR2 FNYEAQ come from the germline V gene. This CDR3 contains 13 residues. The CDR3: CASSLWDDQPQHF. The CDR3, as DNA: TGTGCCAGCAGCTTATGGGACGATCAGCCCCAGCATTTT.

This rearrangement joins TRBV28 to TRBJ2-7; maybe TRBD1 (6 bases). The V end was cut by 7 bases, the J end by 3 bases, with 13 bases between. The CDR3 is made up of 13 amino acids. The germline gives CDR1 MDHEN, CDR2 SYDVKM. The CDR3 DNA follows: TGTGCCAGCATGATGGGACACCTCTACGAGCAGTACTTC. Translation: CASMMGHLYEQYF.